A selection of T cell receptor beta chains follows, all from one sample in a study of human T cells and chemical hapten exposure. TCRdb ran MiXCR on the RACE reads and lists one entry per CDR3 protein. The sample holds about 110,000 distinct CDR3 sequences, about 12% seen once. The material sequenced was whole blood, taken in connection with sensitization to the hapten diphenylcyclopropenone (DPC). All receptors come from a woman in her fifties or sixties with alopecia areata. Some clones in this sample may be carry-over from other donors' samples. CDR3s include the opening cysteine and the closing phenylalanine or tryptophan. D genes are given only for firm matches. Clone size is stated in some rows and not others, as once, few, many or a class when expanded.

v_call: TRBV9; cdr3_length: 11; clone_size: few; d_call: -; j_call: TRBJ2-3; cdr3_nt: TGTGCCAGCGCTAGCACAGATACGCAGTATTTT; cdr3_aa: CASASTDTQYF
v_call: TRBV12-3/TRBV12-4; cdr3_length: 13; clone_size: -; d_call: -; j_call: TRBJ1-1; cdr3_nt: TGTGCCAGCAGCTCGAATCCGAACACTGAAGCTTTCTTT; cdr3_aa: CASSSNPNTEAFF
v_call: TRBV6-5; cdr3_length: 15; clone_size: many; d_call: -; j_call: TRBJ2-1; cdr3_nt: TGTGCCAGCAGTTACTCGAGACAGGCCCACAATGAGCAGTTCTTC; cdr3_aa: CASSYSRQAHNEQFF
v_call: TRBV20-1; cdr3_length: 15; clone_size: -; d_call: TRBD2; j_call: TRBJ2-3; cdr3_nt: TGCAGTGCTAAACGAGCAGGCGGGGGAACAGATACGCAGTATTTT; cdr3_aa: CSAKRAGGGTDTQYF
v_call: TRBV21-1; cdr3_length: 12; clone_size: -; d_call: -; j_call: TRBJ2-7; cdr3_nt: TGTGCCAGCAGCAAAGGGGAGCGGGAGCAGTACTTC; cdr3_aa: CASSKGEREQYF
v_call: TRBV7-9; cdr3_length: 14; clone_size: many; d_call: -; j_call: TRBJ2-3; cdr3_nt: TGTGCCAGCAGCTTTGGGGGAGCCTGGGATACGCAGTATTTT; cdr3_aa: CASSFGGAWDTQYF
v_call: TRBV6-5; cdr3_length: 14; clone_size: few; d_call: -; j_call: TRBJ1-1; cdr3_nt: TGTGCCAGCAGGCTGGGAACCTCGAACACTGAAGCTTTCTTT; cdr3_aa: CASRLGTSNTEAFF
v_call: TRBV14; cdr3_length: 15; clone_size: -; d_call: -; j_call: TRBJ2-7; cdr3_nt: TGTGCCAGCAGCCAAGAGCAGGCCCTAGACTACGAGCAGTACTTC; cdr3_aa: CASSQEQALDYEQYF
v_call: TRBV7-2; cdr3_length: 16; clone_size: few; d_call: -; j_call: TRBJ1-3; cdr3_nt: TGTGCCAGCAGCTTTCAGCCAGGACCCTCTGGAAACACCATATATTTT; cdr3_aa: CASSFQPGPSGNTIYF
v_call: TRBV5-4; cdr3_length: 14; clone_size: few; d_call: -; j_call: TRBJ2-3; cdr3_nt: TGTGCCAGCAGCATCCGGACGGGCACAGATACGCAGTATTTT; cdr3_aa: CASSIRTGTDTQYF
v_call: TRBV28; cdr3_length: 14; clone_size: -; d_call: -; j_call: TRBJ1-4; cdr3_nt: TGTGCCAGCAGTTCCTGGGACATACCTGAAAAACTGTTTTTT; cdr3_aa: CASSSWDIPEKLFF
v_call: TRBV12-3/TRBV12-4; cdr3_length: 14; clone_size: few; d_call: -; j_call: TRBJ1-1; cdr3_nt: TGTGCCAGCAGCCTAATTCCGGGCGAGCCTGAAGCTTTCTTT; cdr3_aa: CASSLIPGEPEAFF
v_call: TRBV28; cdr3_length: 16; clone_size: -; d_call: TRBD2; j_call: TRBJ2-3; cdr3_nt: TGTGCCAGCAGGAAACTAGCGGGAGCTCTCACCGATACGCAGTATTTT; cdr3_aa: CASRKLAGALTDTQYF